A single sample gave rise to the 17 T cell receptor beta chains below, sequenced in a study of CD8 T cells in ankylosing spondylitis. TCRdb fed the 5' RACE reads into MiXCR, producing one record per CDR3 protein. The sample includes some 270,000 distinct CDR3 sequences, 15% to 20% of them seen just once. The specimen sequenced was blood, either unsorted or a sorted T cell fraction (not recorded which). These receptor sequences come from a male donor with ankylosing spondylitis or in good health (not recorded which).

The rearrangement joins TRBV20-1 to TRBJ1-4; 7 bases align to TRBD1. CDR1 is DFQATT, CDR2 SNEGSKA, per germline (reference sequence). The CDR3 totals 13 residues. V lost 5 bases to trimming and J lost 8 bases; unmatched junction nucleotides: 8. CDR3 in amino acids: CSADRVVREKLFF. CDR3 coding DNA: TGCAGTGCTGACAGGGTGGTTCGGGAAAAACTGTTTTTT.

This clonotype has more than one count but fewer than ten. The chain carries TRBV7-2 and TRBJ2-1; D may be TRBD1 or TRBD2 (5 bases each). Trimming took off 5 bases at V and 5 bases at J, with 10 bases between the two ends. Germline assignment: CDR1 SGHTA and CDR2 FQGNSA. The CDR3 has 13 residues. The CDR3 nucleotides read TGTGCCAGCAGCCATGGGGGTAACAATGAGCAGTTCTTC. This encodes CASSHGGNNEQFF.

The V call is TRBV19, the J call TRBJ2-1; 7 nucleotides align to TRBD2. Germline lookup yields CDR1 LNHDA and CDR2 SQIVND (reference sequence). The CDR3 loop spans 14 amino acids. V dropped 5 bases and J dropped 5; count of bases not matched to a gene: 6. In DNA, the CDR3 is TGTGCCAGTAGTGTGGGACTACCGAACAATGAGCAGTTCTTC. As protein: CASSVGLPNNEQFF.

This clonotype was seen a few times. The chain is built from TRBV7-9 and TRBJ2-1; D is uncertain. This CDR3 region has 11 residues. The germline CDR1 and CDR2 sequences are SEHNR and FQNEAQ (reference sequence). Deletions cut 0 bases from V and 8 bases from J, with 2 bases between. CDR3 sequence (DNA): TGTGCCAGCAGCTTAGCGGATGAGCAGTTCTTC. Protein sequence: CASSLADEQFF.

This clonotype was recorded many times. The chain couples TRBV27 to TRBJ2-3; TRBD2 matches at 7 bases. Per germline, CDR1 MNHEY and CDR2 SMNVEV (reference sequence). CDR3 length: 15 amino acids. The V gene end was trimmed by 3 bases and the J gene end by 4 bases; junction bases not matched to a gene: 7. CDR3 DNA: TGTGCCAGCAGTTTGTTAGCGGGTGTGGCAGATACGCAGTATTTT. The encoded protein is CASSLLAGVADTQYF.

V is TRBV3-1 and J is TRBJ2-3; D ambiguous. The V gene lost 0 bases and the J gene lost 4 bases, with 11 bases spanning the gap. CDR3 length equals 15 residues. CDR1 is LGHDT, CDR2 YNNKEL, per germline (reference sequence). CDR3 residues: CASSQDRKGPDTQYF. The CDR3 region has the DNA TGTGCCAGCAGCCAAGATAGGAAGGGCCCAGATACGCAGTATTTT.

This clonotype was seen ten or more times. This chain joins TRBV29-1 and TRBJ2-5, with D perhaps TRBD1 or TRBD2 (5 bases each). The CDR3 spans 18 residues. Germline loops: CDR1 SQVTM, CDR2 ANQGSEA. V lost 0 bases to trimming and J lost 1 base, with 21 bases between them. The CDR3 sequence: CSVEDPLSPAGSQETQYF. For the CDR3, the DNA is TGCAGCGTTGAAGATCCTTTATCTCCCGCAGGGAGCCAAGAGACCCAGTACTTC.

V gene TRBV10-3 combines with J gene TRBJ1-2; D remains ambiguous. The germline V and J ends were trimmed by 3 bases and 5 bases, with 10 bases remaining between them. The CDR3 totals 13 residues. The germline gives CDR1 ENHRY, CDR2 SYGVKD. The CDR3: CAISDGEVYGYTF. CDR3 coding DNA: TGTGCCATCAGTGACGGGGAGGTTTATGGCTACACCTTC.

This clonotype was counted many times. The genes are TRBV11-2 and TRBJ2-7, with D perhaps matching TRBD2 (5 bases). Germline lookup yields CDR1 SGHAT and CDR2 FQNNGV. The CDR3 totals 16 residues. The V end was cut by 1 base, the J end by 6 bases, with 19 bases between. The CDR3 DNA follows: TGTGCCAGCAGCTTAGCGGCCTCCGCGGGTCGGTCCGAGCAGTACTTC. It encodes CASSLAASAGRSEQYF.

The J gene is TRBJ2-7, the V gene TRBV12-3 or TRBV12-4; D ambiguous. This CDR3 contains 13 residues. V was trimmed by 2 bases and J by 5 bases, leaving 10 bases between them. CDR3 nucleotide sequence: TGTGCCAGCAGTTTAAATCGGTACCACGAGCAGTACTTC. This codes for CASSLNRYHEQYF.

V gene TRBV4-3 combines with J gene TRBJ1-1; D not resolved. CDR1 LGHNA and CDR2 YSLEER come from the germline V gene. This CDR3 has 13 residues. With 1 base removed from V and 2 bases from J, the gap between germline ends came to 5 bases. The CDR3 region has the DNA TGCGCCAGCAGCCAAGTCAAAAACACTGAAGCTTTCTTT. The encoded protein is CASSQVKNTEAFF.

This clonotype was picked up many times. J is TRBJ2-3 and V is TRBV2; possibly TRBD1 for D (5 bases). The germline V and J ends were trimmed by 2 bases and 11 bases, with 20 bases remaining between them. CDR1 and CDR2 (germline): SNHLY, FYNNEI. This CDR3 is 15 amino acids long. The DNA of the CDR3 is TGTGCCAGCAGTGAATTTCTGGACACAGGCTGGAGGCAGTATTTT. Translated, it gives CASSEFLDTGWRQYF.

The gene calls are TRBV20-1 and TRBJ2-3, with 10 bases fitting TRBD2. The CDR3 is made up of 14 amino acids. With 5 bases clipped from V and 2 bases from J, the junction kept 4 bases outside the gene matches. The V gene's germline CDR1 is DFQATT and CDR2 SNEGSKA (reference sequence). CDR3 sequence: CSAEGLADTDTQYF. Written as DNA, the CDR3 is TGCAGTGCTGAAGGACTAGCGGACACAGATACGCAGTATTTT.

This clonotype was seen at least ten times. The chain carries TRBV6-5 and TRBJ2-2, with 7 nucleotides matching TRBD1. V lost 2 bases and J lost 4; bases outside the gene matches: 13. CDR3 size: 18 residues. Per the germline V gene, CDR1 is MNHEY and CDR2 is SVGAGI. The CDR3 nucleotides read TGTGCCAGCAGTTACGGGCTACGACAGGGATACGGCACCGGGGAGCTGTTTTTT. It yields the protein CASSYGLRQGYGTGELFF.

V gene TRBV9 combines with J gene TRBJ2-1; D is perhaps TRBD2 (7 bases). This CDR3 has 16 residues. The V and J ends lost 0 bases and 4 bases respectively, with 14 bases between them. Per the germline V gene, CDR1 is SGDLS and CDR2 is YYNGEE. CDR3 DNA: TGTGCCAGCAGCGTAGGGGGGGGCACCGGTTACAATGAGCAGTTCTTC. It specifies CASSVGGGTGYNEQFF.

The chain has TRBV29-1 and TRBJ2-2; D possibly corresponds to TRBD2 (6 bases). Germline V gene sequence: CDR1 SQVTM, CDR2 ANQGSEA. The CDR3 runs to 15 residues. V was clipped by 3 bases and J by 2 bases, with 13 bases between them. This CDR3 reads CSVDTSGLNTGELFF. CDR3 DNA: TGCAGCGTTGATACAAGCGGGCTAAACACCGGGGAGCTGTTTTTT.

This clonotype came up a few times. CDR3 sequence reads: CASSTAPDEGAYEQYF. The CDR3 DNA reads as TGTGCCAGCAGCACCGCACCTGATGAGGGGGCCTACGAGCAGTACTTC. The chain joins TRBV7-9 to TRBJ2-7, with a possible D match to TRBD1 (6 bases). The germline V gene has CDR1 SEHNR and CDR2 FQNEAQ (reference sequence). This CDR3 has 16 residues. The ends were cut back, 5 bases at V and 2 bases at J, with 19 bases in the middle.